This T cell receptor (beta chain) comes out of a study of blood T cell repertoires in COVID-19. The protocol was immunoSEQ multiplex PCR, while the TCRdb copy is restricted to in-frame clones and leaves out a portion. Among about 58,000 clones listed, around 93% were seen once. Material: peripheral blood. The clonotype originates from a man aged 50 to 60 with active COVID-19.

Here the CDR3 reads CASSIAGSNQPQHF. CDR3 nucleotides: TGTGCCAGTAGTATAGCAGGTAGCAATCAGCCCCAGCATTTT. V usage is TRBV19 and J usage is TRBJ1-5; D gene uncertain. The CDR3 runs to 14 residues. V was cut by 1 base and J by 0 bases, with 4 bases left in between. Germline lookup yields CDR1 LNHDA and CDR2 SQIVND (reference sequence). The complete variable domain, with remaining parts taken from reference TRBV19 and TRBJ1-5, reads DGGITQSPKYLFRKEGQNVTLSCEQNLNHDAMYWYRQDPGQGLRLIYYSQIVNDFQKGDIAEGYSVSREKKESFPLTVTSAQKNPTAFYLCASSIAGSNQPQHFGDGTRLSIL.